Presented here are 17 T cell receptor beta chains from one specimen sequenced in a study of T cells in localized non-small cell lung cancer (dated by TCRdb to 2018 to 2021). The receptor library was made with the immunoSEQ multiplex PCR assay. TCRdb mirrors the immuneACCESS table, restricted to in-frame sequences. Some clones are absent from its copies; in checked studies, under half trace to an unresolved V gene, and the reason for the others is unknown. Across this sample there are about 29,000 clones, with roughly 89% seen only once. Around 6.8% of the sample belongs to the ten largest clones. This specimen consisted of peripheral blood, obtained before any cancer treatment. Every receptor here comes from a male donor at least 60 years old with stage I lung adenocarcinoma.

Only a few counts were recorded for this clone. The chain links TRBV28 to TRBJ1-6; D ambiguous. The ends were cut back, 3 bases at V and 7 bases at J, with 10 bases in the middle. The V gene's germline CDR1 is MDHEN and CDR2 SYDVKM. The CDR3 covers 14 residues. The CDR3 reads CASSLHLRNSPLHF. CDR3 DNA: TGTGCCAGCAGTTTGCACTTAAGGAATTCACCCCTCCACTTT.

The chain recombines TRBV7-3 with TRBJ2-5; a weak D match, TRBD2 (6 bases). Trimming took 5 bases from V and 5 from J, leaving 18 bases between them. Germline assignment: CDR1 SGHTA and CDR2 FQGTGA. This CDR3 is built from 15 residues. CDR3 amino acids: CASSRTGLPGETQYF. Here the CDR3 DNA reads TGTGCCAGCAGCCGGACGGGACTCCCTGGGGAGACCCAGTACTTC.

In this sample, this clone turned up a few times. The chain combines TRBV27 with TRBJ1-5, with D possibly matching TRBD1 (5 bases). V was cut by 0 bases and J by 5 bases, with 8 bases left in between. Germline V CDR1 and CDR2: MNHEY, SMNVEV (reference sequence). The CDR3 consists of 14 residues. CDR3 DNA sequence: TGTGCCAGCAGTTTATCAGCGGGGGATCAGCCCCAGCATTTT. Its translation: CASSLSAGDQPQHF.

V and J are TRBV5-1 and TRBJ1-4; D is unresolved. The CDR3 contains 13 residues. V dropped 1 base and J dropped 3 bases, with 4 bases sitting between them. Per the germline V gene, CDR1 is SGHRS and CDR2 is YFSETQ. The CDR3 protein is CASSLRPNEKLFF. In DNA, the CDR3 is TGCGCCAGCAGCTTGAGGCCTAATGAAAAACTGTTTTTT.

The rearrangement uses TRBV5-4 and TRBJ2-1; D not resolved. Between the trimmed V and J ends, which lost 0 bases and 2 bases, there was a span of 12 bases. Germline CDR1 and CDR2: SGHNT and YYREEE (reference sequence). This CDR3 spans 16 amino acids. Written as DNA, the CDR3 is TGTGCCAGCAGCTTGGATCTGGTAGGCGCCTACAATGAGCAGTTCTTC. Its protein is CASSLDLVGAYNEQFF.

The chain recombines TRBV18 with TRBJ1-5, with 7 bases fitting TRBD1. The CDR3 covers 13 residues. The trim removed 5 bases at V and 3 bases at J, leaving 1 base unmatched. CDR1 KGHSH and CDR2 LQKENI come from the germline V gene. Here the CDR3 DNA reads TGTGCCAGCTCAACAGGGGCCAATCAGCCCCAGCATTTT. Its protein is CASSTGANQPQHF.

V is TRBV11-1 and J is TRBJ2-5, with TRBD2 identical over 9 bases. Germline V lookup: CDR1 SGHAT, CDR2 FQDESV (reference sequence). The trim removed 1 base at V and 2 bases at J, leaving 8 bases unmatched. CDR3 length: 17 amino acids. The CDR3 here is CASSLGPTSGFQETQYF. CDR3 bases: TGTGCCAGCAGCTTAGGACCGACTAGCGGCTTTCAAGAGACCCAGTACTTC.

The chain combines TRBV19 with TRBJ1-1, with a possible D match to TRBD1 (6 bases). The germline V gene encodes CDR1 LNHDA and CDR2 SQIVND (reference sequence). CDR3 length: 13 amino acids. Trimming removed 1 base at V and 7 bases at J, with 10 bases between. CDR3 coding DNA: TGTGCCAGTAGTATAGGGACAGCAAATGAAGCTTTCTTT. It yields the protein CASSIGTANEAFF.

This chain uses TRBV9 with TRBJ2-1; the match to TRBD1 covers 9 bases. V dropped 0 bases and J dropped 7; count of bases not matched to a gene: 11. This CDR3 is 17 amino acids long. Per germline, CDR1 SGDLS and CDR2 YYNGEE. The CDR3 DNA reads as TGTGCCAGCAGCGTAGTCCCGCTGGGACAGGGAGGAAATGAGCAGTTCTTC. Its translation is CASSVVPLGQGGNEQFF. The variable domain in full, with the rest retrieved from reference TRBV9 and TRBJ2-1, is DSGVTQTPKHLITATGQRVTLRCSPRSGDLSVYWYQQSLDQGLQFLIQYYNGEERAKGNILERFSAQQFPDLHSELNLSSLELGDSALYFCASSVVPLGQGGNEQFFGPGTRLTVL.

The rearrangement joins TRBV28 to TRBJ2-3, with TRBD1 identical over 9 bases. This CDR3 has 18 residues. V shed 3 bases, J shed 2 bases, and the junction held 12 bases outside the gene matches. Germline V gene data show CDR1 as MDHEN and CDR2 as SYDVKM. CDR3 bases: TGTGCCAGCAGTTTTAACTCCGCGACAGGGGGTTTCACAGATACGCAGTATTTT. Residues: CASSFNSATGGFTDTQYF.

The chain joins TRBV7-8 to TRBJ2-3; D assignment may be TRBD1 or TRBD2 (7 bases each). Looked up from germline, CDR1 is SGHVS and CDR2 is FQNEAQ. V was shortened by 5 bases and J by 7 bases, with 16 bases between the two germline ends. The CDR3 contains 14 residues. CDR3 residues: CASSRGGGQNTQYF. The CDR3, as DNA: TGTGCCAGCAGCCGAGGGGGGGGACAGAATACGCAGTATTTT.

The chain recombines TRBV7-6 with TRBJ2-7, with D possibly being TRBD2 (5 bases). The CDR3 loop spans 14 amino acids. Looked up from germline, CDR1 is SGHVS and CDR2 is FNYEAQ. Deletions cut 5 bases from V and 0 bases from J, with 11 bases between. The CDR3 spells CASSRDPNSYEQYF. Here the CDR3 DNA reads TGTGCCAGCAGCCGGGATCCCAACTCCTACGAGCAGTACTTC.

The chain uses TRBV7-2 and TRBJ1-3; D is undetermined. Germline-derived CDR1 and CDR2 are SGHTA and FQGNSA. The ends were cut back, 6 bases at V and 2 bases at J, with 14 bases in the middle. The length of the CDR3 is 15 residues. As DNA, the CDR3 is TGTGCCAGCAGTCCTAATGATCTAACTGGAAACACCATATATTTT. It encodes CASSPNDLTGNTIYF. The variable domain in full, completed from reference TRBV7-2 and TRBJ1-3, reads GAGVSQSPSNKVTEKGKDVELRCDPISGHTALYWYRQSLGQGLEFLIYFQGNSAPDKSGLPSDRFSAERTGGSVSTLTIQRTQQEDSAVYLCASSPNDLTGNTIYFGEGSWLTVV.

The CDR3 is CASSQDYTGAYYGYTF. CDR3 DNA: TGCGCCAGCAGCCAAGATTATACAGGGGCTTACTATGGCTACACCTTC. The chain combines TRBV4-3 with TRBJ1-2; TRBD1 matches at 7 bases. Unmatched junction bases numbered 7, after V lost 0 bases and J lost 3 bases. The CDR3 contains 16 residues. Looked up from germline, CDR1 is LGHNA and CDR2 is YSLEER.

This clone was recorded once. As DNA, the CDR3 is TGTGCCACACGGGGGAATTCTAATGAAAAACTGTTTTTT. Its protein product is CATRGNSNEKLFF. This chain links TRBV10-3 with TRBJ1-4, with D tentatively TRBD1 (5 bases). The V end was cut by 10 bases, the J end by 3 bases, with 12 bases between. Germline lookup yields CDR1 ENHRY and CDR2 SYGVKD. The CDR3 runs 13 residues.

This clone has more than one count but fewer than ten. Different DNA sequences within this sample yield the same CDR3. The chain couples TRBV18 to TRBJ1-5, with 9 bases lining up with TRBD1. J was trimmed by 5 bases and V by 5 bases; bases with no gene match: 7. Germline V gene data show CDR1 as KGHSH and CDR2 as LQKENI. This CDR3 is built from 15 residues. CDR3 residues: CASSTTGGSYQPQHF. In DNA form, the CDR3 reads TGTGCCAGCTCAACTACAGGGGGCTCGTATCAGCCCCAGCATTTT.

The gene calls are TRBV30 and TRBJ1-6; 7 positions agree with TRBD1. The trim removed 3 bases at V and 15 bases at J, leaving 11 bases unmatched. The germline CDR1 and CDR2 sequences are GTSNPN and SVGIG (reference sequence). The CDR3 loop spans 13 amino acids. The CDR3 nucleotides read TGTGCCTGGAGCCTCCGTCGGGACAGCGACCTCCACTTT. It encodes CAWSLRRDSDLHF.